This T cell receptor beta chain was retrieved from a study of radiation and T cells in renal cell carcinoma. The sample's treatment: 15 Gy SBRT to primary tumor, nephrectomy 4 weeks later. This renal cell carcinoma was of the clear cell type. Study conclusions and caveats: Only small tumor regions of approximately 1 g were sampled.

Here immunoSEQ multiplex PCR was the method, and the copy in TCRdb shows in-frame clones only, minus some. The table records about 13,000 clones, 30% to 40% of them present only once. The sample holds a few counts of this clone. As yet, its antigen is unknown. Germline CDR1 and CDR2: SGHTA and FQGNSA. V shed 0 bases and J shed 5 bases, with 13 bases lying between them. The CDR3 is 15 residues long. The genes are TRBV7-2 and TRBJ2-5, with D perhaps TRBD2 (5 bases). The clonotype originates from a man between 60 and 75 years old with renal cell carcinoma. The sequencing used tumor tissue, collected from a patient whose treatment included radiotherapy and nephrectomy. The CDR3 DNA is TGTGCCAGCAGCTTAGCGGGAGAGGGCGGGGAGACCCAGTACTTC. It yields the protein CASSLAGEGGETQYF.